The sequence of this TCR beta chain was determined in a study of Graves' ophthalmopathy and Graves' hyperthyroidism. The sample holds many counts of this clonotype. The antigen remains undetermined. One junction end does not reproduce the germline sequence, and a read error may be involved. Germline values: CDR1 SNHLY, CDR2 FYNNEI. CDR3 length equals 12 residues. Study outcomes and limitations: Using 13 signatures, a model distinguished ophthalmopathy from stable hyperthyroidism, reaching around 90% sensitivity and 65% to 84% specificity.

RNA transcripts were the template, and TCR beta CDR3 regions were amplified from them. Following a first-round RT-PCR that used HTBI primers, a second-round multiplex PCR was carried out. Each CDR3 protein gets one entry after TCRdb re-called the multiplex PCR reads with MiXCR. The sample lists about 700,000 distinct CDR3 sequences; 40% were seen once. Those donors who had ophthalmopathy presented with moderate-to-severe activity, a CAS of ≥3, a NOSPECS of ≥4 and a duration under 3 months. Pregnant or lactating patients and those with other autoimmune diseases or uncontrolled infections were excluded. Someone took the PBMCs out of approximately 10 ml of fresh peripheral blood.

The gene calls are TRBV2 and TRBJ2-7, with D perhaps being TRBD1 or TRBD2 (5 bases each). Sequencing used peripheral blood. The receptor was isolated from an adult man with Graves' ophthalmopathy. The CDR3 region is CASSEEGRRVGF. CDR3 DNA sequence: TGTGCCAGCAGTGAAGAGGGGAGAAGGGTAGGTTTC.